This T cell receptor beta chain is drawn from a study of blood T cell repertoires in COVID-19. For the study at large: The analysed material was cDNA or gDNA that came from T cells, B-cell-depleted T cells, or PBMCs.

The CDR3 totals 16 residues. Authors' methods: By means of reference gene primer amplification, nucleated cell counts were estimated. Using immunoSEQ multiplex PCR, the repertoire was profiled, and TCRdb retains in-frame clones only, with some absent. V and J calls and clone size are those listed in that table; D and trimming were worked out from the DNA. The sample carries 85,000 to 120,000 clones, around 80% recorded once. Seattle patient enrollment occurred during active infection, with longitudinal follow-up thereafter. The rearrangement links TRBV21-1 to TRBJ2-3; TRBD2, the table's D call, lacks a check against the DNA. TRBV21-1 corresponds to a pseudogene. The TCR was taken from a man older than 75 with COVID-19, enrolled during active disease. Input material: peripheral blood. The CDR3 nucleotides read TGTGCCAGCTTGGGGGAGGGGACACCAAGACCAGATACGCAGTATTTT. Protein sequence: CASLGEGTPRPDTQYF.